This T cell receptor beta chain comes out of a study of T cells after posttransplantation cyclophosphamide. Cells defined as naive were viable CD3+CD4+ or CD3+CD8+ and CCR7+CD45RA+CD45RO-CD95-CD27+CD28+. On the day of bone marrow donation, the related graft donor provided peripheral blood. With regard to this clone: As yet, its antigen is unknown.

From germline, CDR1 is SGHTA and CDR2 FQGTGA. V was clipped by 3 bases and J by 4 bases; unmatched bases: 11. The CDR3 runs to 16 residues. Only in-frame clones appear in the TCRdb table, and some are missing; sequencing was by immunoSEQ multiplex PCR. The data show about 22,000 clones, over 95% seen once. Notes on the study in general: After PTCy, TRB diversity resembled that of CNI/methotrexate controls. TRB overlap between skin or GI tissue T cells and blood was limited. Later post-transplant blood repertoires were often dominated by donor CD8+ memory clones.

The chain recombines TRBV7-3 with TRBJ1-2, with 7 bases aligning to TRBD1. This receptor was identified in a man in his forties or fifties in good health, CMV-negative, and a related stem cell transplant donor. The sample comprised naive CD4+ T cells sorted from PBMCs. Written as DNA, the CDR3 is TGTGCCAGCAGCTTCCAACCTCCGGGACAGACCTATGGCTACACCTTC. It yields the protein CASSFQPPGQTYGYTF.